This TCR beta chain was obtained from a study of blood T cell repertoires in COVID-19. The V gene's germline CDR1 is GTSNPN and CDR2 SVGIG (reference sequence). The CDR3 consists of 15 residues. V was cut by 0 bases and J by 0 bases, with 11 bases left in between. Assay used: immunoSEQ multiplex PCR; TCRdb lists only in-frame clones, some missing. The data contain approximately 9,000 clones, about 85% of them singletons. The source is a human donor in a cohort sampled during active COVID-19. The rearrangement joins TRBV30 to TRBJ1-2; D gene unclear. Source material: peripheral blood. The DNA of the CDR3 is TGTGCCTGGAGTGTACGTATAGGAGCTAACTATGGCTACACCTTC. Amino acids: CAWSVRIGANYGYTF.